The 13 T cell receptor beta chains in this list originate from one sample, sequenced in a study of shared T cell receptors in the human thymus. Sequencing used immunoSEQ multiplex PCR; TCRdb keeps in-frame clones, though not all of them. The sample records roughly 700,000 clones, 70% to 90% being singletons. These records were also assigned to another study, of human thymus T cells.

The sequencing sample was made of thymocytes. The receptors were sampled from a boy under three years old with a congenital heart defect.

This chain joins TRBV30 and TRBJ2-7; TRBD1 matches at 11 bases. The germline V gene has CDR1 GTSNPN and CDR2 SVGIG (reference sequence). This CDR3 region has 15 residues. Trimming at V came to 3 bases and at J to 0 bases, leaving 4 bases not matched to a gene. DNA of the CDR3: TGTGCCTGGAGGCGGGACAGGGGGGGCTCCTACGAGCAGTACTTC. It translates to CAWRRDRGGSYEQYF.

This rearrangement joins TRBV14 to TRBJ2-1; D is uncertain. The germline V gene has CDR1 SGHDN and CDR2 FVKESK. This CDR3 comprises 15 residues. Trimming removed 3 bases at V and 3 bases at J, with 12 bases between. CDR3 nucleotides: TGTGCCAGCAGCCACACAACCGAATGCTACAATGAGCAGTTCTTC. Translated: CASSHTTECYNEQFF.

This chain uses TRBV4-1 with TRBJ2-7; D uncertain. CDR1 and CDR2 (germline): MGHRA, YSYEKL. CDR3 length: 14 residues. V lost 0 bases, J lost 4 bases, and 10 bases lay in between. The CDR3 DNA reads as TGCGCCAGCAGCCAAGATAGATGGAGTTACGAGCAGTACTTC. Amino acids: CASSQDRWSYEQYF.

The chain recombines TRBV6-1 with TRBJ2-1; 8 nucleotides agree with TRBD2. The V gene end was trimmed by 2 bases and the J gene end by 0 bases; junction bases not matched to a gene: 12. The germline V gene encodes CDR1 MNHNS and CDR2 SASEGT. This CDR3 is built from 19 residues. CDR3 coding DNA: TGTGCCAGCAGTGAACACCGGACTAGCCGCCTTAGCTCCTACAATGAGCAGTTCTTC. Protein product: CASSEHRTSRLSSYNEQFF.

The chain has TRBV2 and TRBJ2-3, with 9 bases matching TRBD2. The germline V gene has CDR1 SNHLY and CDR2 FYNNEI. Germline trimming cut 3 bases from V and 4 bases from J; bases unmatched to any gene: 5. The length of the CDR3 is 15 residues. The CDR3 here is CASSECGRVPDTQYF. As DNA, the CDR3 is TGTGCCAGCAGTGAGTGCGGGAGGGTGCCAGATACGCAGTATTTT.

DNA for the CDR3: TGTGCCAGCAGCCCAAGCGGCCGATACAATGAGCAGTTCTTC. Translating gives CASSPSGRYNEQFF. The genes are TRBV7-3 and TRBJ2-1, with a possible D match to TRBD2 (5 bases). V lost 5 bases and J 4 bases, leaving 12 bases between the germline ends. Germline values: CDR1 SGHTA, CDR2 FQGTGA. The CDR3 covers 14 residues.

The chain uses TRBV25-1 and TRBJ2-7; 9 nucleotides agree with TRBD1. CDR3 size: 14 residues. Germline CDR1 MGHDK, CDR2 SYGVNS. The ends lost 4 bases at V and 3 bases at J; junction bases unmatched: 4. CDR3 amino acids: CASSVQGADYEQYF. The CDR3 coding sequence is TGTGCCAGCAGTGTACAGGGGGCGGACTACGAGCAGTACTTC.

The V call is TRBV28, the J call TRBJ2-5, with TRBD2 identical over 8 bases. CDR1 and CDR2 (germline): MDHEN, SYDVKM. V was clipped by 9 bases and J by 5 bases; unmatched bases: 17. The CDR3 is 16 residues long. CDR3 in amino acids: CASSSLAGRATETQYF. DNA of the CDR3: TGTGCCAGTAGCAGTTTAGCCGGGAGGGCCACGGAGACCCAGTACTTC.

CDR3: CATSRLPGLDPPRELFF. DNA of the CDR3: TGTGCCACCAGCAGACTACCGGGACTAGACCCTCCCCGGGAGCTGTTTTTT. This sequence joins TRBV15 and TRBJ2-2; 8 bases match TRBD2. This CDR3 comprises 17 residues. The germline V gene has CDR1 LNHNV and CDR2 YYDKDF (reference sequence). V lost 2 bases to trimming and J lost 9 bases; unmatched junction nucleotides: 14. Using reference TRBV15 and TRBJ2-2 for the parts outside the CDR3, the full variable domain is DAMVIQNPRYQVTQFGKPVTLSCSQTLNHNVMYWYQQKSSQAPKLLFHYYDKDFNNEADTPDNFQSRRPNTSFCFLDIRSPGLGDTAMYLCATSRLPGLDPPRELFFGEGSRLTVL.

The rearrangement uses TRBV4-3 and TRBJ2-3, with D maybe TRBD2 (5 bases). This CDR3 has 15 amino acids. In germline, CDR1 is LGHNA, CDR2 YSLEER. Trimming took off 4 bases at V and 2 bases at J, with 13 bases between the two ends. The CDR3 coding sequence is TGCGCCAGCAGCCCTCGGGGTAGCGACACAGATACGCAGTATTTT. Translated, it gives CASSPRGSDTDTQYF.

This rearrangement joins TRBV20-1 to TRBJ2-7; unclear D gene. The CDR3 spans 10 residues. Germline V gene data show CDR1 as DFQATT and CDR2 as SNEGSKA (reference sequence). Trimming removed 2 bases at V and 6 bases at J, with 5 bases between. The CDR3 DNA reads as TGCAGTGCTAGATCGAGCGAGCAGTACTTC. Amino acid sequence: CSARSSEQYF.

V usage is TRBV9 and J usage is TRBJ1-2, with TRBD1 matching 10 bases. With 0 bases clipped from V and 4 bases from J, the junction kept 12 bases outside the gene matches. Germline CDR1 is SGDLS and CDR2 is YYNGEE. The CDR3 extends over 18 amino acids. CDR3: CASSVDGQGQGKTYGYTF. The CDR3 DNA reads as TGTGCCAGCAGCGTAGACGGGCAGGGACAGGGGAAAACCTATGGCTACACCTTC.

The rearrangement uses TRBV12-5 and TRBJ1-2; 12 nucleotides align to TRBD1. Germline V gives CDR1 LGHNT, CDR2 FRNRAP. Unmatched junction bases numbered 5, after V lost 5 bases and J lost 4 bases. CDR3 length: 15 amino acids. The CDR3 loop reads CASGQGDRGLYGYTF. The DNA of the CDR3 is TGTGCTAGTGGTCAGGGGGACAGGGGGCTCTATGGCTACACCTTC.